The 24 T cell receptor beta chains below were found in one sample sequenced in a study of CD8+ T cells in alopecia areata. Treatment reported: oral pan-JAK inhibitor, 5-10 mg twice daily. After isolation, RNA underwent reverse transcription to generate cDNA as the sequencing template. Sequencing used immunoSEQ multiplex PCR; TCRdb keeps in-frame clones, though not all of them. There are about 220,000 clones in the sample; around three fifths occur only once, and roughly 1.5% lies in the top ten. The sequenced sample was CD4+ T cells sorted from blood, obtained at week 4, from a patient treated with tofacitinib. These receptors came from a human donor with alopecia areata.

This rearrangement joins TRBV30 to TRBJ1-6, with D hard to call. The ends were cut back, 2 bases at V and 7 bases at J, with 12 bases in the middle. The CDR3 sequence is 14 residues long. Per germline, CDR1 GTSNPN and CDR2 SVGIG (reference sequence). The CDR3 region is CAWSLQTLNSPLHF. The CDR3 region has the DNA TGTGCCTGGAGTTTACAGACACTCAATTCACCCCTCCACTTT.

The chain couples TRBV7-2 to TRBJ1-6; D is uncertain. The CDR3 runs to 17 residues. Deletions cut 3 bases from V and 1 base from J, with 13 bases between. CDR1 is SGHTA and CDR2 is FQGNSA in the germline V gene. The CDR3 DNA reads TGTGCCAGCAGCTTCGGCAACCTCCTATCCTATAATTCACCCCTCCACTTT. Protein sequence: CASSFGNLLSYNSPLHF. Filled out from reference TRBV7-2 and TRBJ1-6, the complete variable domain reads GAGVSQSPSNKVTEKGKDVELRCDPISGHTALYWYRQSLGQGLEFLIYFQGNSAPDKSGLPSDRFSAERTGGSVSTLTIQRTQQEDSAVYLCASSFGNLLSYNSPLHFGNGTRLTVT.

A few counts support this clone. The rearrangement links TRBV21-1 to TRBJ1-2; the DNA was not used to check the table's D call, TRBD1. TRBV21-1 represents a pseudogene. This CDR3 spans 12 amino acids. CDR3: CASQGDYHGYTF. The CDR3 coding sequence is TGTGCCAGCCAGGGGGATTACCATGGCTACACCTTC.

The table lists this clone with a few counts. The chain carries TRBV29-1 and TRBJ2-5, with TRBD1 as a possible D gene (5 bases). The CDR3 contains 14 residues. Trimming took 4 bases from V and 6 from J, leaving 18 bases between them. Per germline, CDR1 SQVTM and CDR2 ANQGSEA. DNA of the CDR3: TGCAGCGTTGGGTTACAGGTCCCCGGCAAGACCCAGTACTTC. This sequence encodes CSVGLQVPGKTQYF.

V gene TRBV30 combines with J gene TRBJ1-5, with no clear D. Germline CDR1 GTSNPN, CDR2 SVGIG (reference sequence). Trimming removed 1 base from V and 11 bases from J, with 18 bases in between. This CDR3 is 14 amino acids long. The CDR3 DNA reads TGTGCCTGGAGTGGGGCAGGATGGAGTTCGGCCCAGCATTTT. Translating it yields CAWSGAGWSSAQHF.

The V gene is TRBV27, the J gene TRBJ2-7; TRBD1 might be the D (6 bases). This CDR3 region has 14 residues. Germline CDR1 reads MNHEY; CDR2 reads SMNVEV (reference sequence). The ends were cut back, 3 bases at V and 0 bases at J, with 9 bases in the middle. This chain's CDR3 is CASSLGQPSYEQYF. The CDR3 DNA reads as TGTGCCAGCAGTTTGGGACAACCCTCCTACGAGCAGTACTTC.

The V gene is TRBV30, the J gene TRBJ2-6; perhaps TRBD1 as D (5 bases). The V gene's germline CDR1 is GTSNPN and CDR2 SVGIG (reference sequence). The CDR3 length is 15 residues. Trimming left V 0 bases short and J 2 bases short, with 8 bases between. The CDR3 here is CAWSVGVAGANVLTF. The CDR3 coding sequence is TGTGCCTGGAGTGTAGGGGTGGCTGGGGCCAACGTCCTGACTTTC.

The J gene is TRBJ2-7, the V gene TRBV29-1; D remains ambiguous. CDR3 length: 12 residues. Germline V gene lookup returns CDR1 SQVTM and CDR2 ANQGSEA. V dropped 0 bases and J dropped 9 bases, with 12 bases sitting between them. CDR3 DNA sequence: TGCAGCGTTGAAGATTTGGTAAAAGGGCAGTACTTC. This gives the protein CSVEDLVKGQYF.

The rearrangement uses TRBV6-6 and TRBJ1-1, with D tentatively TRBD1 (6 bases). The CDR3 extends over 14 amino acids. V was clipped by 7 bases and J by 3 bases, with 15 bases between them. Per germline, CDR1 MNHNY and CDR2 SVGAGI (reference sequence). The CDR3 protein is CASKLQGDDTEAFF. In DNA form, the CDR3 reads TGTGCCAGCAAACTACAGGGAGACGACACTGAAGCTTTCTTT.

With respect to this clone: This sample includes further DNA sequences coding for the same CDR3. This chain joins TRBV30 and TRBJ1-6; possible D gene TRBD1, 5 bases. Trimming pared 1 base from V and 7 bases from J, leaving 8 bases between. Germline CDR1 is GTSNPN and CDR2 is SVGIG (reference sequence). There are 13 residues in the CDR3. This chain's CDR3 is CAWSGQPNSPLHF. The CDR3 bases are TGTGCCTGGAGTGGACAGCCCAATTCACCCCTCCACTTT.

The genes are TRBV30 and TRBJ1-3; 12 nucleotides match TRBD1. The CDR3 consists of 21 residues. Trimming removed 1 base from V and 0 bases from J; junction bases left unmatched: 16. CDR1 is GTSNPN, CDR2 SVGIG, per germline (reference sequence). CDR3 DNA sequence: TGTGCCTGGAGTGGGGTGATTGCCGGGACAGGGGGCGTCTTCTCTGGAAACACCATATATTTT. Translated: CAWSGVIAGTGGVFSGNTIYF.

The V call is TRBV25-1, the J call TRBJ1-6; the D is unclear. CDR1 is MGHDK, CDR2 SYGVNS, per germline. The ends were cut back, 4 bases at V and 12 bases at J, with 7 bases in the middle. The CDR3 has 11 amino acids. CDR3 in amino acids: CASSVEGPLHF. In nucleotides, the CDR3 is TGTGCCAGCAGTGTTGAGGGACCCCTCCACTTT.

This rearrangement joins TRBV7-3 to TRBJ2-3; D gene unclear. Per the germline V gene, CDR1 is SGHTA and CDR2 is FQGTGA. This CDR3 contains 15 residues. Trimming took 2 bases from V and 2 from J, leaving 11 bases between them. CDR3 region: CASSLSSHTTDTQYF. The CDR3 DNA reads TGTGCCAGCAGCTTATCTTCCCACACCACAGATACGCAGTATTTT.

Worth noting for this clone: This may come from a read error, since a much larger clone is one base off. The chain employs TRBV7-9 and TRBJ2-7; D call uncertain. The CDR3 loop spans 11 amino acids. Trimming took 1 base from V and 3 from J, leaving 1 base between them. The germline CDR1 and CDR2 sequences are SEHNR and FQNEAQ (reference sequence). CDR3 sequence (DNA): TGTGCCAGCAGCTTAGTCTACGAGCAGTACTTC. Its protein is CASSLVYEQYF.

The V gene is TRBV5-6, the J gene TRBJ2-2; maybe TRBD1 (6 bases). Germline V gene data show CDR1 as SGHDT and CDR2 as YYEEEE. The CDR3 runs 15 residues. The V and J ends lost 1 base and 1 base respectively, with 8 bases between them. CDR3 loop: CASSLQGRNTGELFF. CDR3 DNA: TGTGCCAGCAGCTTGCAGGGGCGGAACACCGGGGAGCTGTTTTTT.

In its sample, this clone was seen a few times. The chain carries TRBV27 and TRBJ2-7; TRBD2 matches 10 bases. The V segment lost 1 base and the J segment 2 bases; nucleotides outside the gene matches: 2. The CDR3 consists of 15 residues. From germline, CDR1 is MNHEY and CDR2 SMNVEV (reference sequence). The CDR3 DNA reads TGTGCCAGCAGTTTATACAGCGGGGGGGCCTACGAGCAGTACTTC. Encoded protein: CASSLYSGGAYEQYF.

This clone was detected a few times. V and J are TRBV29-1 and TRBJ2-1, with 8 bases that match TRBD1. The CDR3 has 17 amino acids. V was pared by 2 bases and J by 9 bases, with 18 bases of the junction left unmatched. Germline lookup yields CDR1 SQVTM and CDR2 ANQGSEA. The CDR3 loop is CSVESSDDPRTGFEQFF. The DNA of the CDR3 is TGCAGCGTTGAATCTAGTGACGACCCTCGGACAGGGTTTGAGCAGTTCTTC.

The V and J genes are TRBV28 and TRBJ1-6; D is unresolved. The CDR3 runs 11 residues. V was cut by 3 bases and J by 10 bases, with 4 bases left in between. The germline V gene has CDR1 MDHEN and CDR2 SYDVKM. As DNA, the CDR3 is TGTGCCAGCAGTTTGTCATCACCCCTCCACTTT. It encodes CASSLSSPLHF.

The V and J genes are TRBV7-2 and TRBJ1-6; D ambiguous. Per the germline V gene, CDR1 is SGHTA and CDR2 is FQGNSA. V lost 1 base, J lost 6 bases, and 1 base lay in between. The CDR3 extends over 12 amino acids. This chain's CDR3 is CASSLVNSPLHF. The CDR3 nucleotides read TGTGCCAGCAGCTTAGTTAATTCACCCCTCCACTTT.

This clone was recorded a few times. This chain connects TRBV4-1 to TRBJ1-2, with 7 bases that match TRBD1. The CDR3 runs to 13 residues. Unmatched junction bases numbered 4, after V lost 4 bases and J lost 5 bases. Per germline, CDR1 MGHRA and CDR2 YSYEKL. The CDR3 nucleotides are TGCGCCAGCAGCCCGACAGGGATATATGGCTACACCTTC. It encodes CASSPTGIYGYTF.

V usage is TRBV14 and J usage is TRBJ2-5; a possible D gene is TRBD2 (5 bases). Deletions cut 1 base from V and 1 base from J, with 10 bases between. The CDR3 loop spans 15 amino acids. Per the germline V gene, CDR1 is SGHDN and CDR2 is FVKESK. Written as DNA, the CDR3 is TGTGCCAGCAGCCAAGGGACTCTACCCCAAGAGACCCAGTACTTC. It encodes CASSQGTLPQETQYF.

This chain links TRBV2 with TRBJ1-4, with TRBD1 as a possible D gene (6 bases). The germline CDR1 and CDR2 sequences are SNHLY and FYNNEI. With 6 bases removed from V and 6 bases from J, the gap between germline ends came to 14 bases. The CDR3 loop spans 14 amino acids. The CDR3 nucleotides are TGTGCCAGCAGAGCGGGGGACACCCATGAAAAACTGTTTTTT. As protein: CASRAGDTHEKLFF.

About this clone itself: The same CDR3 also results from other DNA sequences found in this sample. The rearrangement links TRBV29-1 to TRBJ2-6, with D unclear. The CDR3 sequence is 14 residues long. V was shortened by 5 bases and J by 0 bases, with 8 bases between the two germline ends. The germline V gene has CDR1 SQVTM and CDR2 ANQGSEA. CDR3 protein: CSVRGLSGANVLTF. DNA for the CDR3: TGCAGCGTTCGCGGTCTCTCTGGGGCCAACGTCCTGACTTTC. Full variable domain (remainder filled in from reference TRBV29-1 and TRBJ2-6): SAVISQKPSRDICQRGTSLTIQCQVDSQVTMMFWYRQQPGQSLTLIATANQGSEATYESGFVIDKFPISRPNLTFSTLTVSNMSPEDSSIYLCSVRGLSGANVLTFGAGSRLTVL.

As for this clone: This CDR3 is also generated by other DNA sequences in the sample. CDR3 amino acids: CASSSGLASDTQYF. The CDR3 DNA reads as TGTGCCAGCAGCTCAGGACTAGCCTCAGATACGCAGTATTTT. The rearrangement joins TRBV7-2 to TRBJ2-3, with 8 bases that match TRBD2. The ends lost 4 bases at V and 4 bases at J; junction bases unmatched: 4. CDR3 size: 14 residues. CDR1 and CDR2 from the germline V gene are SGHTA and FQGNSA.